This T cell receptor (beta chain) was recorded in a study of blood T cell repertoires in COVID-19. Study context: Specimens from acute and convalescent COVID-19 originated in the United States, Italy and Spain. T cells, B-cell-depleted T cells, or PBMCs supplied cDNA or gDNA.

Germline V gene lookup returns CDR1 GTSNPN and CDR2 SVGIG (reference sequence). Trimming took off 5 bases at V and 1 base at J, with 17 bases between the two ends. This CDR3 is built from 15 residues. Authors' methods: It was from reference gene primer amplification that nucleated cell counts were estimated. Assay used: immunoSEQ multiplex PCR; TCRdb lists only in-frame clones, some missing. V, J and clone size were drawn from that table, and D and trimming were deduced from the DNA. The sample lists 30,000 or so clones; 80% to 90% were seen once. This TCR was recovered from a man in his fifties or sixties with acute or convalescent COVID-19. What was sequenced was peripheral blood. The rearrangement joins TRBV30 to TRBJ1-2, with D hard to call. The CDR3 sequence: CAWVGGLPYNYGYTF. DNA of the CDR3: TGTGCCTGGGTCGGAGGGTTACCCTATAACTATGGCTACACCTTC.